The 26 T cell receptor beta chains listed next were all sequenced from one sample in a study of blood T cell repertoires in COVID-19. Repertoires were generated with immunoSEQ multiplex PCR, while TCRdb's copy carries only in-frame clones and drops some. The sample holds 200,000 or so clones, approximately 80% seen once. The sequenced sample was peripheral blood. The origin of the receptors is a human donor in a cohort sampled during active COVID-19.

The chain uses TRBV29-1 and TRBJ1-5, with a possible D match to TRBD1 (6 bases). The CDR3 is 13 amino acids. Germline lookup yields CDR1 SQVTM and CDR2 ANQGSEA. With 4 bases removed from V and 4 bases from J, the gap between germline ends came to 11 bases. The CDR3 sequence: CSVATGSNQPQHF. Here the CDR3 DNA reads TGCAGCGTTGCGACAGGTTCTAATCAGCCCCAGCATTTT.

The chain couples TRBV18 to TRBJ2-7; D is perhaps TRBD1 (6 bases). Trimming took 0 bases from V and 13 from J, leaving 16 bases between them. The CDR3 sequence is 13 residues long. Per the germline V gene, CDR1 is KGHSH and CDR2 is LQKENI. CDR3 residues: CASSPPGEGQKYF. CDR3 coding DNA: TGTGCCAGCTCACCACCGGGGGAAGGACAGAAATACTTC.

This clone was picked up many times. The J gene is TRBJ1-5, the V gene TRBV7-9; D gene ambiguous. This CDR3 contains 13 residues. CDR1 is SEHNR and CDR2 is FQNEAQ in the germline V gene (reference sequence). Trimming removed 2 bases at V and 4 bases at J, with 6 bases between. CDR3 protein: CASSLHQNQPQHF. The CDR3 DNA reads as TGTGCCAGCAGCTTACACCAGAATCAGCCCCAGCATTTT.

This rearrangement joins TRBV15 to TRBJ2-1, with 7 bases identical to TRBD2. Per the germline V gene, CDR1 is LNHNV and CDR2 is YYDKDF (reference sequence). The V segment lost 2 bases and the J segment 7 bases; nucleotides outside the gene matches: 8. The CDR3 is made up of 15 amino acids. The CDR3 DNA follows: TGTGCCACCAGCAGAAGCAGCCCGGGAGGAAATGAGCAGTTCTTC. Residues: CATSRSSPGGNEQFF.

A single count supports this clone. V gene TRBV3-1 (or the pseudogene TRBV3-2) combines with J gene TRBJ2-1, with D perhaps matching TRBD2 (5 bases). Per the germline V gene, CDR1 is LGHDT and CDR2 is YNNKEL (reference sequence). The length of the CDR3 is 14 residues. Trimming pared 2 bases from V and 6 bases from J, leaving 11 bases between. This CDR3 is CASSQLLAFNEQFF. CDR3 coding DNA: TGTGCCAGCAGCCAACTGCTAGCTTTCAATGAGCAGTTCTTC.

This sequence joins TRBV2 and TRBJ1-1; TRBD1 aligns across 8 bases. After removal of 7 bases from V and 0 bases from J, the junction contained 4 bases not matched to a gene. The germline gives CDR1 SNHLY, CDR2 FYNNEI. The length of the CDR3 is 14 residues. CDR3 nucleotides: TGTGCCAGCAATGTGGACAGGGTGAACACTGAAGCTTTCTTT. Protein sequence: CASNVDRVNTEAFF.

This clone was picked up one time. The chain links TRBV25-1 to TRBJ2-5; TRBD1 matches at 10 bases. V was pared by 7 bases and J by 1 base, with 6 bases of the junction left unmatched. Germline V gene sequence: CDR1 MGHDK, CDR2 SYGVNS. This CDR3 has 15 amino acids. The CDR3 bases are TGTGCCAGCACAACCGGGACAGGGGTCCAAGAGACCCAGTACTTC. This sequence encodes CASTTGTGVQETQYF.

CDR3 protein: CASSYDLGQGTF. As DNA, the CDR3 is TGTGCCAGCAGTTATGACCTGGGTCAGGGCACCTTC. J is TRBJ1-2 and V is TRBV6-6, with D maybe TRBD1 (5 bases). The CDR3 has 12 residues. V lost 3 bases and J 13 bases, leaving 15 bases between the germline ends. CDR1 is MNHNY and CDR2 is SVGAGI in the germline V gene (reference sequence).

Ten or more counts support this clone. The rearrangement links TRBV27 to TRBJ2-1; TRBD1 matches at 7 bases. Germline V gives CDR1 MNHEY, CDR2 SMNVEV (reference sequence). J lost 5 bases, V lost 3 bases, and 10 bases had no gene match. This CDR3 is built from 16 residues. The CDR3 spells CASSLIRFTGDNEQFF. CDR3 DNA sequence: TGTGCCAGCAGTTTGATCCGCTTTACAGGGGACAATGAGCAGTTCTTC.

The chain combines TRBV5-1 with TRBJ1-1; 8 bases map to TRBD1. Trimming cost V 4 bases and J 1 base; bases outside gene matches: 6. Germline CDR1 is SGHRS and CDR2 is YFSETQ. The length of the CDR3 is 15 residues. CDR3 nucleotide sequence: TGCGCCAGCAGCCGGACAGGGTTTCAGAACACTGAAGCTTTCTTT. It yields the protein CASSRTGFQNTEAFF.

The chain has TRBV10-2 and TRBJ1-4; TRBD1 agrees at 8 bases. CDR1 is WSHSY, CDR2 SAAADI, per germline. There are 13 residues in the CDR3. Trimming removed 6 bases from V and 8 bases from J; junction bases left unmatched: 5. The CDR3 loop reads CASRQGGGEKLFF. The CDR3 DNA sequence: TGCGCCAGCAGACAGGGGGGAGGCGAAAAACTGTTTTTT.

This rearrangement joins TRBV5-1 to TRBJ1-1; D gene unclear. Deletions cut 5 bases from V and 1 base from J, with 9 bases between. The CDR3 totals 13 residues. Germline V gives CDR1 SGHRS, CDR2 YFSETQ. Here the CDR3 reads CASREGTNTEAFF. In DNA form, the CDR3 reads TGCGCCAGCAGGGAGGGAACGAACACTGAAGCTTTCTTT.

The chain carries TRBV9 and TRBJ1-2, with D possibly TRBD1 on 6 matching bases. CDR1 SGDLS and CDR2 YYNGEE come from the germline V gene. The V gene lost 0 bases and the J gene lost 5 bases, with 14 bases spanning the gap. CDR3 size: 15 residues. The CDR3 sequence: CASSVGAGDFYGYTF. The CDR3 nucleotides read TGTGCCAGCAGCGTAGGTGCAGGGGATTTTTATGGCTACACCTTC.

The J gene is TRBJ2-1, the V gene TRBV12-5, with TRBD2 as a possible D gene (6 bases). This CDR3 comprises 14 residues. Per the germline V gene, CDR1 is LGHNT and CDR2 is FRNRAP. Trimming stripped 6 bases from V and 5 bases from J, with 14 bases between. For the CDR3, the DNA is TGTGCTAGTGGAATTGGAGGGCCCGACAATGAGCAGTTCTTC. Translation gives CASGIGGPDNEQFF.

The chain joins TRBV7-3 to TRBJ2-2, with 9 bases that match TRBD2. Germline V CDR1 and CDR2: SGHTA, FQGTGA. The CDR3 is 17 residues long. Losses at the gene ends were 1 base for V and 1 base for J; bases not matched to a gene: 4. CDR3 amino acids: CASSLIASGENTGELFF. Here the CDR3 DNA reads TGTGCCAGCAGCTTAATAGCTAGCGGGGAGAACACCGGGGAGCTGTTTTTT.

There are a few counts of this clone. The chain recombines TRBV27 with TRBJ1-3; D is unresolved. CDR1 and CDR2 from the germline V gene are MNHEY and SMNVEV (reference sequence). Deletions cut 11 bases from V and 6 bases from J, with 8 bases between. The CDR3 has 10 residues. CDR3 DNA: TGTGCCGGAGGGAAAAACACCATATATTTT. It specifies CAGGKNTIYF.

The chain is built from TRBV30 and TRBJ2-2; weak D call: TRBD2 (5 bases). The CDR3 consists of 14 residues. Germline assignment: CDR1 GTSNPN and CDR2 SVGIG (reference sequence). Trimming shortened V by 0 bases and J by 4 bases, and 9 bases separated the two germline ends. The CDR3 nucleotides are TGTGCCTGGAGTGTCGAGCGGAGCACCGGGGAGCTGTTTTTT. This encodes CAWSVERSTGELFF.

The gene calls are TRBV6-2 or TRBV6-3 and TRBJ2-5, with a tentative D call TRBD1 (6 bases). Trimming shortened V by 5 bases and J by 5 bases, and 30 bases separated the two germline ends. Germline loops: CDR1 MNHEY, CDR2 SVGEGT. This CDR3 has 19 amino acids. The chain's CDR3 is CASSTGGLIGRGRRETQYF. As DNA, the CDR3 is TGTGCCAGCAGTACCGGCGGATTGATAGGCAGGGGAAGAAGGGAGACCCAGTACTTC.

The gene calls are TRBV4-1 and TRBJ1-2; D is unresolved. Germline V gives CDR1 MGHRA, CDR2 YSYEKL. This CDR3 contains 14 residues. V was shortened by 0 bases and J by 4 bases, with 9 bases between the two germline ends. CDR3 amino acids: CASSQEVYSYGYTF. CDR3 nucleotide sequence: TGCGCCAGCAGCCAAGAAGTATACTCCTATGGCTACACCTTC.

The chain links TRBV6-4 to TRBJ1-5; 8 nucleotides line up with TRBD1. This CDR3 contains 16 residues. The germline V gene encodes CDR1 MRHNA and CDR2 SNTAGT. Trimming removed 7 bases from V and 4 bases from J; junction bases left unmatched: 12. The CDR3 DNA reads as TGTGCCAGCACCGACGTCAGGGGGCGCGTAAATCAGCCCCAGCATTTT. Translation: CASTDVRGRVNQPQHF.

V gene TRBV28 combines with J gene TRBJ1-3; 7 bases map to TRBD1. This CDR3 contains 17 residues. The junction had 6 bases not matched to a gene; V was cut back by 1 base and J by 0 bases. Germline V lookup: CDR1 MDHEN, CDR2 SYDVKM. CDR3 DNA sequence: TGTGCCAGCAGTTTATATATCCGACAGGGCTCTGGAAACACCATATATTTT. This gives the protein CASSLYIRQGSGNTIYF.

As for this clone: Other DNA sequences in the sample encode the same CDR3. This chain uses TRBV18 with TRBJ1-5; TRBD1 matches at 7 bases. V lost 1 base to trimming and J lost 5 bases; unmatched junction nucleotides: 2. The germline V gene encodes CDR1 KGHSH and CDR2 LQKENI. The CDR3 covers 14 residues. CDR3 DNA sequence: TGTGCCAGCTCACCACGGCAGGGGGATCAGCCCCAGCATTTT. Translated, it gives CASSPRQGDQPQHF.

The rearrangement uses TRBV18 and TRBJ1-6; no clear D. Trimming shortened V by 5 bases and J by 3 bases, and 8 bases separated the two germline ends. Germline V gene sequence: CDR1 KGHSH, CDR2 LQKENI. CDR3 length equals 14 residues. CDR3 nucleotides: TGTGCCAGCTCAATGCAGGACTATAATTCACCCCTCCACTTT. Residues: CASSMQDYNSPLHF.

This sequence joins TRBV29-1 and TRBJ2-5, with a weak D call TRBD1 (5 bases). CDR3 length: 12 amino acids. The germline V gene has CDR1 SQVTM and CDR2 ANQGSEA. V lost 7 bases and J lost 0, with 9 bases in between. The CDR3 protein is CSARQYQETQYF. As DNA, the CDR3 is TGCAGCGCTCGACAGTACCAAGAGACCCAGTACTTC.

The chain couples TRBV5-1 to TRBJ2-1; perhaps TRBD2 as D (5 bases). The V gene lost 4 bases and the J gene lost 6 bases, with 8 bases spanning the gap. Per the germline V gene, CDR1 is SGHRS and CDR2 is YFSETQ. CDR3 length: 12 residues. For the CDR3, the DNA is TGCGCCAGCAGCCCGGGGAGCAATGAGCAGTTCTTC. Translating gives CASSPGSNEQFF.

This chain uses TRBV3-1 (or the pseudogene TRBV3-2) with TRBJ1-6; perhaps TRBD1 as D (6 bases). Trimming removed 3 bases from V and 0 bases from J, with 9 bases in between. Germline loops: CDR1 LGHDT, CDR2 YNNKEL (reference sequence). The CDR3 totals 16 residues. CDR3 amino acids: CASSHTGSSYNSPLHF. CDR3 nucleotides: TGTGCCAGCAGCCATACAGGGAGCTCCTATAATTCACCCCTCCACTTT.